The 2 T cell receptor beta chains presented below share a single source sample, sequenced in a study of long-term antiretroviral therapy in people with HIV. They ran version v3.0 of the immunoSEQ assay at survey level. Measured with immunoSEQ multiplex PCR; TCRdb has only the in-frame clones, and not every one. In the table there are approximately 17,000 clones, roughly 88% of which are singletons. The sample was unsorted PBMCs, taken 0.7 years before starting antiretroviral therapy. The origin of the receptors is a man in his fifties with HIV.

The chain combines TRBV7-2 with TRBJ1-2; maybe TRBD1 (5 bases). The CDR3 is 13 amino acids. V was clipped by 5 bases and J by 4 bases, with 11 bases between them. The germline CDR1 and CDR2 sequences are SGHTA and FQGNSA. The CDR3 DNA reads TGTGCCAGCAGCCGCGACAGTTCCTATGGCTACACCTTC. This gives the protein CASSRDSSYGYTF.

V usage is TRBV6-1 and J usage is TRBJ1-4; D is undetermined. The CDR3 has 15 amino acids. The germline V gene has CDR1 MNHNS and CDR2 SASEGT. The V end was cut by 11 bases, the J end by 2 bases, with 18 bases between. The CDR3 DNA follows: TGTGCCTCTGAGTCGGGAGGTCCGACTAATGAAAAACTGTTTTTT. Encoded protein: CASESGGPTNEKLFF.